A single sample is the source of the 20 T cell receptor beta chains below, sequenced in a study of blood T cell repertoires in COVID-19. Only in-frame clones appear in the TCRdb table, and some are missing; sequencing was by immunoSEQ multiplex PCR. Of roughly 110,000 clones in the sample, 89% are singletons; the top ten hold under 5.5%. Input material: peripheral blood. These receptors were collected from a man aged 40-49 years with active or convalescent COVID-19.

The chain links TRBV9 to TRBJ1-5, with D unresolved. From germline, CDR1 is SGDLS and CDR2 YYNGEE. This CDR3 is built from 15 residues. The V end was cut by 0 bases, the J end by 0 bases, with 7 bases between. The CDR3 nucleotides read TGTGCCAGCAGCGTAGGAGGTGCTAGCAATCAGCCCCAGCATTTT. This sequence encodes CASSVGGASNQPQHF.

The chain employs TRBV29-1 and TRBJ2-7, with 8 bases lining up with TRBD1. V lost 7 bases to trimming and J lost 2 bases; unmatched junction nucleotides: 7. Germline V lookup: CDR1 SQVTM, CDR2 ANQGSEA. This CDR3 has 13 amino acids. The CDR3 nucleotides read TGCAGCGCCACCGGGACAGGTACCTACGAGCAGTACTTC. Translating it yields CSATGTGTYEQYF.

V is TRBV19 and J is TRBJ2-5; 8 bases fit TRBD1. This CDR3 has 13 amino acids. CDR1 and CDR2 (germline): LNHDA, SQIVND (reference sequence). Losses at the gene ends were 5 bases for V and 5 bases for J; bases not matched to a gene: 4. As DNA, the CDR3 is TGTGCCAGTAGTCGACAGGGGCGCGAGACCCAGTACTTC. It is translated as CASSRQGRETQYF.

The genes are TRBV7-2 and TRBJ1-2, with D possibly matching TRBD1 (5 bases). Germline V CDR1 and CDR2: SGHTA, FQGNSA. V was pared by 1 base and J by 2 bases, with 11 bases between. There are 15 residues in the CDR3. The DNA of the CDR3 is TGTGCCAGCAGCTTAGTTTCCCAGGGAAACTATGGCTACACCTTC. This gives the protein CASSLVSQGNYGYTF.

The chain is built from TRBV19 and TRBJ2-3; 9 nucleotides agree with TRBD2. Trimming removed 6 bases from V and 4 bases from J; junction bases left unmatched: 11. Per the germline V gene, CDR1 is LNHDA and CDR2 is SQIVND (reference sequence). The CDR3 totals 16 residues. Written as DNA, the CDR3 is TGTGCCAGTAGATCCCCCGGCGGGAGGGCGTCAGATACGCAGTATTTT. This translates into CASRSPGGRASDTQYF.

This chain links TRBV19 with TRBJ1-1; unclear D gene. Trimming stripped 1 base from V and 1 base from J, with 16 bases between. The length of the CDR3 is 17 residues. Germline V lookup: CDR1 LNHDA, CDR2 SQIVND (reference sequence). CDR3 loop: CASSIGAAGVENTEAFF. CDR3 nucleotides: TGTGCCAGTAGTATAGGAGCCGCGGGAGTCGAGAACACTGAAGCTTTCTTT.

The CDR3 region has the DNA TGTGCCAGCAGTTACTCGGGCCTAGCGGGAGTCACTGAGCAGTTCTTC. It yields the protein CASSYSGLAGVTEQFF. The J gene is TRBJ2-1, the V gene TRBV6-5; 10 nucleotides agree with TRBD2. This CDR3 comprises 16 residues. Germline CDR1 and CDR2: MNHEY and SVGAGI. Trimming removed 0 bases from V and 9 bases from J; junction bases left unmatched: 8.

The chain links TRBV28 to TRBJ2-2; a weak D match, TRBD2 (5 bases). Germline V gene sequence: CDR1 MDHEN, CDR2 SYDVKM. Trimming cost V 11 bases and J 5 bases, with 9 bases left between them. The CDR3 sequence is 11 residues long. CDR3 DNA sequence: TGTGCCGCGGGCGGGACCGGGGAGCTGTTTTTT. It is translated as CAAGGTGELFF.

The chain's CDR3 is CASSIRWPRGGGNTIYF. The CDR3 coding sequence is TGTGCCAGCAGCATAAGATGGCCCAGGGGCGGTGGAAACACCATATATTTT. This sequence joins TRBV11-2 and TRBJ1-3, with a possible D match to TRBD1 (6 bases). With 5 bases removed from V and 3 bases from J, the gap between germline ends came to 20 bases. The V gene's germline CDR1 is SGHAT and CDR2 FQNNGV. CDR3 length equals 17 residues.

V is TRBV30 and J is TRBJ2-1, with D perhaps matching TRBD2 (5 bases). Germline lookup yields CDR1 GTSNPN and CDR2 SVGIG (reference sequence). Trimming removed 5 bases at V and 2 bases at J, with 16 bases between. The CDR3 has 15 residues. The CDR3 protein is CAWSPSGEAYNEQFF. CDR3 DNA sequence: TGTGCCTGGTCCCCGTCCGGGGAAGCCTACAATGAGCAGTTCTTC.

V and J are TRBV27 and TRBJ2-7, with TRBD1 matching over 8 bases. The germline V gene encodes CDR1 MNHEY and CDR2 SMNVEV (reference sequence). Trimming took 8 bases from V and 3 from J; bases not matched to a gene: 9. This CDR3 is built from 14 residues. CDR3 loop: CASASGTGYYEQYF. Here the CDR3 DNA reads TGTGCCAGCGCGTCCGGGACAGGCTACTACGAGCAGTACTTC.

The chain joins TRBV24-1 to TRBJ1-1, with TRBD1 matching 9 bases. This CDR3 region has 17 residues. Germline V gives CDR1 KGHDR, CDR2 SFDVKD. Trimming took 4 bases from V and 3 from J; bases not matched to a gene: 11. The CDR3: CATSDKPGQGDDTEAFF. DNA for the CDR3: TGTGCCACCAGTGACAAACCGGGACAGGGTGATGACACTGAAGCTTTCTTT.

V gene TRBV6-5 combines with J gene TRBJ2-7; perhaps TRBD2 as D (6 bases). From germline, CDR1 is MNHEY and CDR2 SVGAGI. The CDR3 is made up of 15 amino acids. Trimming left V 2 bases short and J 5 bases short, with 16 bases between. Written as DNA, the CDR3 is TGTGCCAGCAGTTACACCTCCGGGAGTGAGCACGAGCAGTACTTC. Amino acids: CASSYTSGSEHEQYF.

This clone was picked up many times. The gene calls are TRBV4-1 and TRBJ1-2; D is perhaps TRBD1 (6 bases). There are 15 residues in the CDR3. The germline V gene has CDR1 MGHRA and CDR2 YSYEKL. The ends were cut back, 0 bases at V and 4 bases at J, with 12 bases in the middle. The CDR3 is CASSQEGGGPYGYTF. The CDR3 DNA reads TGCGCCAGCAGCCAAGAGGGAGGGGGACCCTATGGCTACACCTTC.

V is TRBV16 and J is TRBJ1-1, with 8 bases aligning to TRBD1. V lost 4 bases to trimming and J lost 5 bases; unmatched junction nucleotides: 6. In germline, CDR1 is KGHSY, CDR2 FQNENV. This CDR3 region has 14 residues. CDR3 DNA: TGTGCCAGCAGCCCCGTGGACAGGGCGACTGAAGCTTTCTTT. It yields the protein CASSPVDRATEAFF. Looking up the rest from reference TRBV16 and TRBJ1-1 gives the full variable domain: GEEVAQTPKHLVRGEGQKAKLYCAPIKGHSYVFWYQQVLKNEFKFLISFQNENVFDETGMPKERFSAKCLPNSPCSLEIQATKLEDSAVYFCASSPVDRATEAFFGQGTRLTVV.

The V call is TRBV28, the J call TRBJ1-5, with TRBD1 identical over 8 bases. V was clipped by 0 bases and J by 1 base; unmatched bases: 8. Germline V CDR1 and CDR2: MDHEN, SYDVKM. The CDR3 has 18 residues. The CDR3 protein is CASSLWPGQEVSNQPQHF. The CDR3 DNA is TGTGCCAGCAGTTTATGGCCGGGACAGGAGGTAAGCAATCAGCCCCAGCATTTT.

This sequence joins TRBV10-3 and TRBJ2-3; 10 positions match TRBD2. V was pared by 6 bases and J by 5 bases, with 8 bases of the junction left unmatched. The CDR3 spans 15 residues. The germline V gene has CDR1 ENHRY and CDR2 SYGVKD. The CDR3 loop is CAISELAGVRDTQYF. The CDR3 nucleotides read TGTGCCATCAGCGAGCTAGCGGGAGTAAGAGATACGCAGTATTTT.

The J gene is TRBJ1-1, the V gene TRBV24-1, with a possible D match to TRBD1 (6 bases). V lost 7 bases and J lost 0, with 8 bases in between. This CDR3 has 13 amino acids. Germline loops: CDR1 KGHDR, CDR2 SFDVKD. CDR3 amino acids: CATRGQLNTEAFF. CDR3 in DNA: TGTGCCACCAGAGGACAGTTGAACACTGAAGCTTTCTTT.

V is TRBV6-1 and J is TRBJ1-1; perhaps TRBD1 as D (6 bases). Germline V gives CDR1 MNHNS, CDR2 SASEGT. The ends were cut back, 6 bases at V and 3 bases at J, with 14 bases in the middle. The CDR3 length is 14 residues. In nucleotides, the CDR3 is TGTGCCAGCAGCACCAGGGGCGCCTACACTGAAGCTTTCTTT. Protein: CASSTRGAYTEAFF.

The genes are TRBV6-2 or TRBV6-3 and TRBJ1-1; no clear D. CDR1 and CDR2 (germline): MNHEY, SVGEGT. With 2 bases removed from V and 11 bases from J, the gap between germline ends came to 15 bases. This CDR3 has 13 residues. CDR3 residues: CASSYGTRSMAFF. The CDR3 DNA reads TGTGCCAGCAGTTACGGCACGCGGTCGATGGCTTTCTTT.